These 6 T cell receptor beta chains came from one sample sequenced in a study of shared clonotypes between healthy human individuals. Clones were read by immunoSEQ multiplex PCR, and TCRdb kept only the in-frame ones, dropping some. The sample has under 550,000 clones; roughly 95% are singletons. Sequencing was performed on naive CD4+ T cells sorted from blood. The subset is: CD45RA+ positively selected. These receptors all come from a woman aged 25 to 39 in good health.

This chain uses TRBV18 with TRBJ2-1; TRBD2 matches at 7 bases. The V gene's germline CDR1 is KGHSH and CDR2 LQKENI. V shed 3 bases, J shed 7 bases, and the junction held 12 bases outside the gene matches. The CDR3 runs to 16 residues. CDR3 sequence: CASSPLPGGSGNEQFF. CDR3 sequence (DNA): TGTGCCAGCTCACCCCTACCTGGCGGGAGTGGTAATGAGCAGTTCTTC. Full variable domain (remainder filled in from reference TRBV18 and TRBJ2-1): NAGVMQNPRHLVRRRGQEARLRCSPMKGHSHVYWYRQLPEEGLKFMVYLQKENIIDESGMPKERFSAEFPKEGPSILRIQQVVRGDSAAYFCASSPLPGGSGNEQFFGPGTRLTVL.

The chain carries TRBV7-9 and TRBJ1-1; a possible D gene is TRBD1 (6 bases). The CDR3 runs to 13 residues. Germline assignment: CDR1 SEHNR and CDR2 FQNEAQ (reference sequence). With 5 bases removed from V and 6 bases from J, the gap between germline ends came to 13 bases. The CDR3 nucleotides read TGTGCCAGCAGCCAACAGGGTAAGGCTGAAGCTTTCTTT. This sequence encodes CASSQQGKAEAFF.

This chain links TRBV7-2 with TRBJ1-4, with D unresolved. There are 14 residues in the CDR3. CDR1 is SGHTA and CDR2 is FQGNSA in the germline V gene. The V end was cut by 2 bases, the J end by 5 bases, with 9 bases between. The CDR3 DNA is TGTGCCAGCAGCTTACGACGGGTGAATGAAAAACTGTTTTTT. Amino acids: CASSLRRVNEKLFF.

This chain joins TRBV5-4 and TRBJ2-7; D is perhaps TRBD1 (5 bases). V was trimmed by 2 bases and J by 0 bases, leaving 15 bases between them. Germline V CDR1 and CDR2: SGHNT, YYREEE (reference sequence). The CDR3 spans 16 residues. DNA for the CDR3: TGTGCCAGCAGCTTAGAATGGGGCCCTGCCTCCTACGAGCAGTACTTC. Protein: CASSLEWGPASYEQYF.

The V and J genes are TRBV27 and TRBJ2-2; D possibly corresponds to TRBD2 (6 bases). Trimming removed 3 bases from V and 7 bases from J, with 18 bases in between. The CDR3 runs to 16 residues. The germline gives CDR1 MNHEY, CDR2 SMNVEV (reference sequence). Here the CDR3 reads CASSFGSPGTVGELFF. The CDR3, as DNA: TGTGCCAGCAGTTTCGGAAGCCCCGGGACTGTCGGGGAGCTGTTTTTT.

The V and J genes are TRBV11-2 and TRBJ2-5; possibly TRBD2 for D (5 bases). The CDR3 length is 13 residues. Germline CDR1 and CDR2: SGHAT and FQNNGV. The V gene lost 1 base and the J gene lost 6 bases, with 9 bases spanning the gap. The CDR3 sequence is CASSLADSKTQYF. The CDR3 region has the DNA TGTGCCAGCAGCTTAGCGGACTCGAAGACCCAGTACTTC.